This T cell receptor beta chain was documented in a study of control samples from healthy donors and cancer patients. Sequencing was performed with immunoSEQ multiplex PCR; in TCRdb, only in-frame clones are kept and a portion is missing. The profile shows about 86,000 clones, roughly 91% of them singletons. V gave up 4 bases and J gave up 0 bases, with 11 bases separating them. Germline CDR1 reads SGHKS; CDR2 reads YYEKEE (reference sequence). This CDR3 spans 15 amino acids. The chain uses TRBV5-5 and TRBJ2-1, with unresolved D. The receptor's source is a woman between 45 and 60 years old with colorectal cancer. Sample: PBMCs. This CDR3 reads CASSRDVSSYNEQFF. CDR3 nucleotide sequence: TGTGCCAGCAGCCGCGACGTAAGCTCCTACAATGAGCAGTTCTTC.